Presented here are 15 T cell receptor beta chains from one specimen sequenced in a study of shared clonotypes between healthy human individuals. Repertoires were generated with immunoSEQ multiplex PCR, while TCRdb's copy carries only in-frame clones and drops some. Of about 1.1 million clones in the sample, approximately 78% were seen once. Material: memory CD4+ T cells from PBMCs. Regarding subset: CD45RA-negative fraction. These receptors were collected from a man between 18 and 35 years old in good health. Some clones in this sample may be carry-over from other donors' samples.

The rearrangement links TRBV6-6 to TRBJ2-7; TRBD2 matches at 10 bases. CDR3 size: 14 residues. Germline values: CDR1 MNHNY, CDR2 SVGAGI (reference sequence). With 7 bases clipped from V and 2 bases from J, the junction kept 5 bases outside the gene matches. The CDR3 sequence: CASKLSGGTYEQYF. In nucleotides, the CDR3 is TGTGCCAGCAAACTTAGCGGGGGGACCTACGAGCAGTACTTC.

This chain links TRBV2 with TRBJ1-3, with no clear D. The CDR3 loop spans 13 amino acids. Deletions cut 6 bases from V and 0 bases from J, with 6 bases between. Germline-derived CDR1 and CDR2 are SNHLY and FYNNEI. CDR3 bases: TGTGCCAGCAGCTCAGACTCTGGAAACACCATATATTTT. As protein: CASSSDSGNTIYF.

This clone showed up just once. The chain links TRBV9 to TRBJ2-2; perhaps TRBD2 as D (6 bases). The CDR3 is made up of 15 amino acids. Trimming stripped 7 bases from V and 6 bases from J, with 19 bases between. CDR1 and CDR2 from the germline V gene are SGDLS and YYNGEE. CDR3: CASSPGDPNAGELFF. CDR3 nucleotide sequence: TGTGCCAGCTCCCCGGGGGACCCAAATGCCGGGGAGCTGTTTTTT.

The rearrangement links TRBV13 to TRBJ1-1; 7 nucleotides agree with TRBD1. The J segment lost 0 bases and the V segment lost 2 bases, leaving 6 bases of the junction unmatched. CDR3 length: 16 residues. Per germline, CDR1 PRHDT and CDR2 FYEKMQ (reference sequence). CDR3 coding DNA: TGTGCCAGCAGCTTACAACAGGGGTGGGTGAACACTGAAGCTTTCTTT. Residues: CASSLQQGWVNTEAFF.

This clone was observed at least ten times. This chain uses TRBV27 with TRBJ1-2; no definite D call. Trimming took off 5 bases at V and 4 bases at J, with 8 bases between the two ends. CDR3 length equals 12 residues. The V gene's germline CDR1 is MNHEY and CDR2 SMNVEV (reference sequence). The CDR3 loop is CASSAGGYGYTF. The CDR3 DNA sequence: TGTGCCAGCAGTGCCGGAGGCTATGGCTACACCTTC.

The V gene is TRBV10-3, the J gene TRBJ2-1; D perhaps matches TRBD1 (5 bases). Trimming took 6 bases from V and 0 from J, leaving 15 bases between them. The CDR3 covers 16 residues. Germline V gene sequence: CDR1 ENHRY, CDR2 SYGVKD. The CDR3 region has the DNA TGTGCCATCAGGGACCCACAGGTCAGCTCCTACAATGAGCAGTTCTTC. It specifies CAIRDPQVSSYNEQFF.

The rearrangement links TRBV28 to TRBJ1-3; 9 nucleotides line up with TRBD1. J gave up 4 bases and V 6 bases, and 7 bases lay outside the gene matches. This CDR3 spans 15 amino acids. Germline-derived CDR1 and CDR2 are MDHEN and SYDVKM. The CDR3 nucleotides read TGTGCCAGCAGGCCACAGGGGGCGCAAGGAAACACCATATATTTT. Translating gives CASRPQGAQGNTIYF. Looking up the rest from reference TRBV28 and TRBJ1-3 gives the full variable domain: DVKVTQSSRYLVKRTGEKVFLECVQDMDHENMFWYRQDPGLGLRLIYFSYDVKMKEKGDIPEGYSVSREKKERFSLILESASTNQTSMYLCASRPQGAQGNTIYFGEGSWLTVV.

CDR3 sequence reads: CASRTNRGDEAFF. The CDR3 coding sequence is TGTGCCAGCAGAACAAACAGGGGAGACGAAGCTTTCTTT. This chain uses TRBV2 with TRBJ1-1; 7 bases line up with TRBD1. V shed 6 bases and J 8 bases; nucleotides not matched to a gene: 9. This CDR3 comprises 13 residues. Germline V gene lookup returns CDR1 SNHLY and CDR2 FYNNEI.

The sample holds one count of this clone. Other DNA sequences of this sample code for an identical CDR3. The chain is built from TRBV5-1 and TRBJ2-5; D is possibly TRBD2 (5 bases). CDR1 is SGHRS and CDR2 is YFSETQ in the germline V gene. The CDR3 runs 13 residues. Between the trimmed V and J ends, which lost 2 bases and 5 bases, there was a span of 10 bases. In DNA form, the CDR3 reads TGCGCCAGCAGCTTAGAGGGCGGGGAGACCCAGTACTTC. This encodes CASSLEGGETQYF.

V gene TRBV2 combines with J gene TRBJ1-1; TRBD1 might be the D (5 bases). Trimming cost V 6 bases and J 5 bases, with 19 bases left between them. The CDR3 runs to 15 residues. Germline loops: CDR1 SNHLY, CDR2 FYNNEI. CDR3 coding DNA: TGTGCCAGCAGGCTCCGGGACCGAGAAGGGACTGAAGCTTTCTTT. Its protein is CASRLRDREGTEAFF.

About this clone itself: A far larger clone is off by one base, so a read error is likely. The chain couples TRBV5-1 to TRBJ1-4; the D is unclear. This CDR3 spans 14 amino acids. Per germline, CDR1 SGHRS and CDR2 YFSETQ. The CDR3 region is CASSSQPTNKKLFF. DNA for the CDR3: TGCGCCAGCAGCTCCCAACCAACTAATAAAAAACTGTTTTTT.

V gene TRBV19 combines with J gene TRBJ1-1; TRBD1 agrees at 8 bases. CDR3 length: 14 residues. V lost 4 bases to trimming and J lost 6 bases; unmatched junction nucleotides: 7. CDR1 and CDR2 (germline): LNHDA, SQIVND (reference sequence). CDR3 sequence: CASSSDRGGPEAFF. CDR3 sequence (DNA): TGTGCCAGTAGTAGCGACAGGGGAGGACCTGAAGCTTTCTTT.

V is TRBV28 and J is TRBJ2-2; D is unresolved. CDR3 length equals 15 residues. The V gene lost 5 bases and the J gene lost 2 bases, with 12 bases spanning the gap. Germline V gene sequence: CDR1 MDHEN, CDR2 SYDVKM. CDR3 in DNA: TGTGCCAGCAGTCCACCGCTAGGAAACACCGGGGAGCTGTTTTTT. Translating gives CASSPPLGNTGELFF.

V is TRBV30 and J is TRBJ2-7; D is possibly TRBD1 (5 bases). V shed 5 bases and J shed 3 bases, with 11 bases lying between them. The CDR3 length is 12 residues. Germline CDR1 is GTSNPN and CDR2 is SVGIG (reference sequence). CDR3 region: CAWSTVIYEQYF. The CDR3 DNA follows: TGTGCCTGGTCGACAGTAATCTACGAGCAGTACTTC.

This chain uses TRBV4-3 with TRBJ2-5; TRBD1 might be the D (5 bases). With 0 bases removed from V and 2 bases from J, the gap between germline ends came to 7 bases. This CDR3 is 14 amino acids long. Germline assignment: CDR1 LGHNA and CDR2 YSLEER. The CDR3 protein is CASSQETVQETQYF. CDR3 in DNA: TGCGCCAGCAGCCAAGAGACAGTTCAAGAGACCCAGTACTTC.